One sample yielded the 12 T cell receptor beta chains listed below, sequenced in a study of beta chain features in type 1 diabetes. Expressed TCRB transcripts got sequenced, as all isolated RNA was reverse transcribed. Using immunoSEQ multiplex PCR, the repertoire was profiled, and TCRdb retains in-frame clones only, with some absent. The sample contains about 140,000 clones, about 7% of which appear only once. Sequencing was carried out using central memory CD4+ T cells from blood. Source of these receptors: a woman aged 25 to 39 in good health.

In this sample, this clone turned up many times. This sequence joins TRBV29-1 and TRBJ2-1, with 12 bases fitting TRBD2. After removal of 5 bases from V and 4 bases from J, the junction contained 15 bases not matched to a gene. The CDR3 contains 18 residues. CDR1 is SQVTM and CDR2 is ANQGSEA in the germline V gene. Here the CDR3 DNA reads TGCAGCGTTCCAATGAATACCCGGACTAGCGGGATGTACAATGAGCAGTTCTTC. It is translated as CSVPMNTRTSGMYNEQFF.

The V and J genes are TRBV6-6 and TRBJ2-3, with TRBD2 identical over 9 bases. The V segment lost 2 bases and the J segment 6 bases; nucleotides outside the gene matches: 3. The germline V gene has CDR1 MNHNY and CDR2 SVGAGI (reference sequence). CDR3 length: 14 residues. The CDR3 loop is CASSYAGGPDTQYF. The CDR3, as DNA: TGTGCCAGCAGTTACGCGGGAGGGCCGGATACGCAGTATTTT.

This clone was detected a few times. The chain joins TRBV6-6 to TRBJ2-1, with 8 bases that match TRBD2. This CDR3 is 14 amino acids long. CDR1 is MNHNY, CDR2 SVGAGI, per germline (reference sequence). With V trimmed by 6 bases and J by 3 bases, 4 bases remained unmatched. This CDR3 reads CASRTGGSYNEQFF. The CDR3 DNA sequence: TGTGCCAGCAGGACGGGAGGGAGCTACAATGAGCAGTTCTTC.

The chain combines TRBV4-2 with TRBJ2-7; perhaps TRBD2 as D (5 bases). With 1 base removed from V and 0 bases from J, the gap between germline ends came to 10 bases. The CDR3 has 15 residues. Germline values: CDR1 LGHNA, CDR2 YNFKEQ. CDR3 nucleotide sequence: TGTGCCAGCAGCCAAGCGGCGGGCCTCTCCTACGAGCAGTACTTC. This sequence encodes CASSQAAGLSYEQYF.

This clone occurred a few times. This chain links TRBV29-1 with TRBJ1-2; perhaps TRBD1 as D (5 bases). V shed 6 bases and J shed 5 bases, with 13 bases lying between them. Germline assignment: CDR1 SQVTM and CDR2 ANQGSEA. CDR3 size: 12 residues. DNA for the CDR3: TGCAGCGTCTCCAGACAGTCTTATGGCTACACCTTC. The encoded protein is CSVSRQSYGYTF.

This clone was detected ten times or more. The chain uses TRBV9 and TRBJ2-7, with 9 positions matching TRBD1. Unmatched junction bases numbered 7, after V lost 4 bases and J lost 2 bases. There are 15 residues in the CDR3. The V gene's germline CDR1 is SGDLS and CDR2 YYNGEE. CDR3 in DNA: TGTGCCAGCAGCCCATCCGGGACAGGGCCCTACGAGCAGTACTTC. Translated, it gives CASSPSGTGPYEQYF.

This clone was seen a few times. V gene TRBV4-3 combines with J gene TRBJ2-1; 8 bases line up with TRBD2. The CDR3 spans 15 residues. V dropped 3 bases and J dropped 6; count of bases not matched to a gene: 7. Germline V gene lookup returns CDR1 LGHNA and CDR2 YSLEER. In DNA, the CDR3 is TGCGCCAGCAGCCATGCCGGGACTAGAGGCAATGAGCAGTTCTTC. Translation: CASSHAGTRGNEQFF.

The table lists this clone with a few counts. The V call is TRBV2, the J call TRBJ2-4; 9 bases line up with TRBD1. Germline V CDR1 and CDR2: SNHLY, FYNNEI. With 6 bases clipped from V and 9 bases from J, the junction kept 6 bases outside the gene matches. The CDR3 covers 13 residues. The CDR3 is CASSPGQGAIQYF. The CDR3 coding sequence is TGTGCCAGCAGCCCGGGACAGGGAGCCATTCAGTACTTC.

In its sample, this clone was seen a few times. V gene TRBV28 combines with J gene TRBJ1-5; 9 positions match TRBD1. The CDR3 spans 14 residues. V shed 6 bases and J 6 bases; nucleotides not matched to a gene: 6. CDR1 and CDR2 from the germline V gene are MDHEN and SYDVKM. DNA of the CDR3: TGTGCCAGCAGAAAGGGACAGGGAGGTCAGCCCCAGCATTTT. It specifies CASRKGQGGQPQHF.

In its sample, this clone was seen a few times. Other DNA sequences in the same sample also yield this CDR3. This chain uses TRBV4-2 with TRBJ2-7; 7 bases match TRBD2. Per the germline V gene, CDR1 is LGHNA and CDR2 is YNFKEQ. There are 15 residues in the CDR3. J lost 2 bases, V lost 1 base, and 5 bases had no gene match. CDR3 loop: CASSQGLAETYEQYF. Written as DNA, the CDR3 is TGTGCCAGCAGCCAAGGACTAGCCGAGACCTACGAGCAGTACTTC.

This clone has a handful of counts. The V and J genes are TRBV7-2 and TRBJ2-7; TRBD2 matches at 7 bases. The CDR3 totals 15 residues. J gave up 0 bases and V 0 bases, and 2 bases lay outside the gene matches. The germline V gene encodes CDR1 SGHTA and CDR2 FQGNSA. CDR3 region: CASSLASGPSYEQYF. Written as DNA, the CDR3 is TGTGCCAGCAGCTTAGCTAGCGGGCCCTCCTACGAGCAGTACTTC.

The genes are TRBV2 and TRBJ1-2; 12 nucleotides line up with TRBD1. Per germline, CDR1 SNHLY and CDR2 FYNNEI. The J segment lost 8 bases and the V segment lost 7 bases, leaving 8 bases of the junction unmatched. The CDR3 has 14 residues. The DNA for the CDR3 is TGTGCCAGCACTTTGGGACAGGGGGCAGGAGGCTACACCTTC. Amino acids: CASTLGQGAGGYTF. Complete variable domain (other parts from reference TRBV2 and TRBJ1-2): EPEVTQTPSHQVTQMGQEVILRCVPISNHLYFYWYRQILGQKVEFLVSFYNNEISEKSEIFDDQFSVERPDGSNFTLKIRSTKLEDSAMYFCASTLGQGAGGYTFGSGTRLTVV.